The clone carrying this TCR beta chain turned up a few times. This sample is part of a study of T-cell reconstitution after alpha-beta-depleted transplantation in children. The CDR3 totals 15 residues. Unmatched junction bases numbered 6, after V lost 5 bases and J lost 3 bases. CDR1 is MNHEY, CDR2 SVGAGI, per germline. Unique molecular identifiers were incorporated during preparation of the TCRbeta library. TCRdb independently ran MiXCR on the PCR reads; one entry per CDR3 protein. In the table there are about 370,000 distinct CDR3 sequences, just over 20% of which are singletons. The chain links TRBV6-5 to TRBJ2-7, with 11 bases identical to TRBD1. Here the sequenced sample was PBMCs from the stem cell graft donor, taken from the stem cell graft. The source is a human donor who donated a stem cell graft to a child with acute myeloid leukemia. CDR3 region: CASSPRDRGVYEQYF. CDR3 DNA sequence: TGTGCCAGCAGTCCCCGGGACAGGGGGGTCTACGAGCAGTACTTC.